The source of this T cell receptor (beta chain) is a study of blood T cell repertoires in COVID-19. Study overall: The United States, Italy and Spain were the sources of the acute and convalescent COVID-19 samples.

Only in-frame clones appear in the TCRdb table, and some are missing; sequencing was by immunoSEQ multiplex PCR. The repertoire consists of 150,000 to 200,000 clones, with more than 65% occurring once and the leading ten covering about a sixth. Living in 24 US areas, the participants were between 18 and 89 years of age. Which cohort a participant joined came from the clinical history participants gave. This clone occurred once. Germline values: CDR1 SEHNR, CDR2 FQNEAQ (reference sequence). J was trimmed by 4 bases and V by 6 bases; bases with no gene match: 6. CDR3 length: 14 amino acids. This TCR was recovered from a woman in her forties or fifties with acute COVID-19. The material sequenced was PBMCs or T cells enriched from blood (not recorded which). V usage is TRBV7-9 and J usage is TRBJ2-3; the match to TRBD1 covers 8 bases. Here the CDR3 DNA reads TGTGCCAGCAGTTTGCAGGGGGCCCCAGATACGCAGTATTTT. This gives the protein CASSLQGAPDTQYF.